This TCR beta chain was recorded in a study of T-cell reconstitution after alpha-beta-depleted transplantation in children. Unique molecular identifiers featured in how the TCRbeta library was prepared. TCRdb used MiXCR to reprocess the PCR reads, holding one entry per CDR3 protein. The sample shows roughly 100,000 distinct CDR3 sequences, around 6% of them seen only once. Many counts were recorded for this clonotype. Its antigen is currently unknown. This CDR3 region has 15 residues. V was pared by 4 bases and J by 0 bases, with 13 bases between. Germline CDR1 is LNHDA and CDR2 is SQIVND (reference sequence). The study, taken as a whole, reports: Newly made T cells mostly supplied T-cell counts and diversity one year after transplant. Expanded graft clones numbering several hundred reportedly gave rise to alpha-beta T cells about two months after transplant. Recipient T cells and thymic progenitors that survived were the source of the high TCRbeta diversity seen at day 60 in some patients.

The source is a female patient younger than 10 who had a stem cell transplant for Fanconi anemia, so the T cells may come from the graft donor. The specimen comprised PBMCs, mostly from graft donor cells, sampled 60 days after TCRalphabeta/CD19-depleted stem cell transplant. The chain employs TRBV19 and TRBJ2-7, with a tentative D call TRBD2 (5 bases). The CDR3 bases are TGTGCCAGTAGTACTTCGTCACGGGGCTCCTACGAGCAGTACTTC. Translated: CASSTSSRGSYEQYF.